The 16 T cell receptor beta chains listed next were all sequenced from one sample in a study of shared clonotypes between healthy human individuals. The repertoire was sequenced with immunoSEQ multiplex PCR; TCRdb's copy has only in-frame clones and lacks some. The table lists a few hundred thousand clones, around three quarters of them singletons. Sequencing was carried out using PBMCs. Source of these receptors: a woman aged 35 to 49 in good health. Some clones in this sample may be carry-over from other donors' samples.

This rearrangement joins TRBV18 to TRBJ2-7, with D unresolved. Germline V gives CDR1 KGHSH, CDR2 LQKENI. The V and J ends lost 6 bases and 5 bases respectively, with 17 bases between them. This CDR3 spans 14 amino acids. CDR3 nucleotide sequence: TGTGCCAGCTCCCCCCTGGTAGGTTTGGACGAGCAGTACTTC. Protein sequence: CASSPLVGLDEQYF.

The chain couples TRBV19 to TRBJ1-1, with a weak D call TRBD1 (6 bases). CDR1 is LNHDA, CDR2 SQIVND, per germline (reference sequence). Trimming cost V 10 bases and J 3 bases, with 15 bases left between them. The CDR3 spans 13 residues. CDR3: CATSSNRDTEAFF. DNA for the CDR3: TGTGCCACCTCAAGTAACAGGGACACTGAAGCTTTCTTT.

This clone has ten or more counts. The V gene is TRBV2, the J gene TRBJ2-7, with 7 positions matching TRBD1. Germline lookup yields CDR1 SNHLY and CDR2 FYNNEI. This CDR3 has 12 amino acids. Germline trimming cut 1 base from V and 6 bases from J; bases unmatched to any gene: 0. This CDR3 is CASSEGTGEQYF. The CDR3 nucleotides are TGTGCCAGCAGTGAAGGGACAGGCGAGCAGTACTTC.

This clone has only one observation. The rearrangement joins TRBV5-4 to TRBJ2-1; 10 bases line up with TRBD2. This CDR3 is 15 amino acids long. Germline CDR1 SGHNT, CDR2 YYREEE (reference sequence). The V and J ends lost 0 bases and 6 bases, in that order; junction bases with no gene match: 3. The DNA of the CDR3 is TGTGCCAGCAGCTTGGCTAGCGGGAGTAGCAATGAGCAGTTCTTC. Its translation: CASSLASGSSNEQFF. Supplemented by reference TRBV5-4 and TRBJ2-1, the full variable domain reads ETGVTQSPTHLIKTRGQQVTLRCSSQSGHNTVSWYQQALGQGPQFIFQYYREEENGRGNFPPRFSGLQFPNYSSELNVNALELDDSALYLCASSLASGSSNEQFFGPGTRLTVL.

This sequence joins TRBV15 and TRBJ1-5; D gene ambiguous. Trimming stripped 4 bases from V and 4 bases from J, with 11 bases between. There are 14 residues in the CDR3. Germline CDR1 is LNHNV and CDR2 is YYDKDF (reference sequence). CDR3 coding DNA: TGTGCCACCAGCACAGGACGGTGGAATCAGCCCCAGCATTTT. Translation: CATSTGRWNQPQHF. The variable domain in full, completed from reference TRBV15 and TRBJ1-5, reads DAMVIQNPRYQVTQFGKPVTLSCSQTLNHNVMYWYQQKSSQAPKLLFHYYDKDFNNEADTPDNFQSRRPNTSFCFLDIRSPGLGDTAMYLCATSTGRWNQPQHFGDGTRLSIL.

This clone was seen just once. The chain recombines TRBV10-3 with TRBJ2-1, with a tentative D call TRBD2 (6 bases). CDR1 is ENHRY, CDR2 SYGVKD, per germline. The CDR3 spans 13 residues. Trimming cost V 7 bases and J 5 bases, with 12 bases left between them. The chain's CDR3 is CAITGLSDNEQFF. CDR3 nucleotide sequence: TGTGCCATCACCGGACTATCTGACAATGAGCAGTTCTTC.

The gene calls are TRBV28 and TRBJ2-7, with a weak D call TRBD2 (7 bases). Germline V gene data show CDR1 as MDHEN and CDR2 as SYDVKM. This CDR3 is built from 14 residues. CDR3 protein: CASARGGLVAEQYF. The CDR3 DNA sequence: TGTGCTTCAGCAAGGGGGGGGCTAGTTGCCGAGCAGTACTTC.

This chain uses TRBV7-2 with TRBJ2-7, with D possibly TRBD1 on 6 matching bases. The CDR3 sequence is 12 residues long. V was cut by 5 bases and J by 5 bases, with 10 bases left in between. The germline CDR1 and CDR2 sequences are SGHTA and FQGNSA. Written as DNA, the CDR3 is TGTGCCAGCAGCCTCGACAGGAACGAGCAGTACTTC. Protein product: CASSLDRNEQYF.

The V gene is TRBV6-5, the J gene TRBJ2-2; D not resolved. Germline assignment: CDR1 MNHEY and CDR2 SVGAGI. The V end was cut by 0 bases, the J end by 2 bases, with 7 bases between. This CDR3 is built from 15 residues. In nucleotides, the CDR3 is TGTGCCAGCAGTTACTCGATAGATAACACCGGGGAGCTGTTTTTT. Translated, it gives CASSYSIDNTGELFF.

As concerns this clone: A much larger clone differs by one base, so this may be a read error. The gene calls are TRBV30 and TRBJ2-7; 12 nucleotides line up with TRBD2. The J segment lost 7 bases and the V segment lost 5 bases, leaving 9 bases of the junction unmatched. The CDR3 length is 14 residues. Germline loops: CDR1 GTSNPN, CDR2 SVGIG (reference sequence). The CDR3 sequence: CAWSPGLAGGEQYF. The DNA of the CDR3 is TGTGCCTGGTCGCCTGGTCTAGCGGGAGGGGAGCAGTACTTC. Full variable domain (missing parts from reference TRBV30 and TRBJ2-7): SQTIHQWPATLVQPVGSPLSLECTVEGTSNPNLYWYRQAAGRGLQLLFYSVGIGQISSEVPQNLSASRPQDRQFILSSKKLLLSDSGFYLCAWSPGLAGGEQYFGPGTRLTVT.

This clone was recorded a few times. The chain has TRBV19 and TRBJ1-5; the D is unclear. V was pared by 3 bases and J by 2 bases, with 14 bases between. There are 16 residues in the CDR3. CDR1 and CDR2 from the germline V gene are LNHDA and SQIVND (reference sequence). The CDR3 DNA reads TGTGCCAGTAGTATTCCCTCGTTTATAGGCAATCAGCCCCAGCATTTT. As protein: CASSIPSFIGNQPQHF. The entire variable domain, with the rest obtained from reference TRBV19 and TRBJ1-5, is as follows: DGGITQSPKYLFRKEGQNVTLSCEQNLNHDAMYWYRQDPGQGLRLIYYSQIVNDFQKGDIAEGYSVSREKKESFPLTVTSAQKNPTAFYLCASSIPSFIGNQPQHFGDGTRLSIL.

Here the CDR3 DNA reads TGTGCCAGCAGCTTAGTCGATACGCAGTATTTT. The encoded protein is CASSLVDTQYF. This chain links TRBV7-8 with TRBJ2-3; D is uncertain. CDR1 is SGHVS, CDR2 FQNEAQ, per germline. This CDR3 is 11 amino acids long. V lost 1 base and J lost 6, with 2 bases in between.

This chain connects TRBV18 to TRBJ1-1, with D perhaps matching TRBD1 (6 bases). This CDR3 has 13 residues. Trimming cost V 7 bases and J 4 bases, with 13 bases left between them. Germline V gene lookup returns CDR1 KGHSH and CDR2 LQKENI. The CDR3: CASFRDTGTEAFF. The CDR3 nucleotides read TGTGCCAGCTTTCGGGACACGGGCACTGAAGCTTTCTTT.

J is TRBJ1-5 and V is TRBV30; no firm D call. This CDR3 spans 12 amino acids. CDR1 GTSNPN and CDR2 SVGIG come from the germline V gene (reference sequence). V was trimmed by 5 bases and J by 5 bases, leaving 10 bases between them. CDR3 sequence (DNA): TGTGCCTGGGGTTGGCATCATCAGCCCCAGCATTTT. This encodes CAWGWHHQPQHF.

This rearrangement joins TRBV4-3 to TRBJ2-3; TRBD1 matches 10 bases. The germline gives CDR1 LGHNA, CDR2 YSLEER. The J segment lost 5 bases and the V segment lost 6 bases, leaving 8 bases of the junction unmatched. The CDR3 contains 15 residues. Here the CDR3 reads CASSTRDRGLDTQYF. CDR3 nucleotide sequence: TGCGCCAGCAGTACCCGGGACAGGGGTTTAGATACGCAGTATTTT.

In DNA, the CDR3 is TGTGCCAGCAGCGCCGAACTAGCGGGAGGCGGAAAGACCCAGTACTTC. This translates into CASSAELAGGGKTQYF. This chain connects TRBV7-2 to TRBJ2-5; TRBD2 matches 12 bases. The V and J ends lost 5 bases and 6 bases, in that order; junction bases with no gene match: 10. Germline-derived CDR1 and CDR2 are SGHTA and FQGNSA. The CDR3 has 16 amino acids.